The clone carrying this T cell receptor (beta chain) was seen a single time. The V and J ends lost 3 bases and 12 bases respectively, with 15 bases between them. The V gene's germline CDR1 is WNHNN and CDR2 SYGVQD (reference sequence). The CDR3 loop spans 12 amino acids. The data were taken from a study of PD-L1 blockade in urothelial cancer. The time point here: peripheral blood 6 weeks after treatment start. Assay used: immunoSEQ multiplex PCR; TCRdb lists only in-frame clones, some missing. Of 35,000 to 40,000 clones listed, 70% to 90% are singletons. The source of this sequence is a man aged 55 to 70 with urothelial cancer. Sequenced here: PBMCs, sampled around atezolizumab (anti-PD-L1) treatment. This rearrangement joins TRBV10-1 to TRBJ2-7; TRBD2 is a possible D gene (6 bases). This CDR3 is CASSDLTGGRYF. The DNA for the CDR3 is TGCGCCAGCAGTGACCTTACCGGGGGTCGGTACTTC.